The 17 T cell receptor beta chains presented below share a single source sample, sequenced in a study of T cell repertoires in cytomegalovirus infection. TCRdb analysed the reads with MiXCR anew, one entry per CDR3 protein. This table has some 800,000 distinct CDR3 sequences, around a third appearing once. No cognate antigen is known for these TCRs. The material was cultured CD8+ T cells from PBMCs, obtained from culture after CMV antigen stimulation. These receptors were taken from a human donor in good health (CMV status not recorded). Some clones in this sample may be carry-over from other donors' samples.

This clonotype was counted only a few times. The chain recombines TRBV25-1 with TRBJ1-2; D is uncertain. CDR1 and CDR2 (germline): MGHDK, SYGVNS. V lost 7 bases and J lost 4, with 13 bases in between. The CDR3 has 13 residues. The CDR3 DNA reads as TGTGCCAGCATGAGTAAAGCTGGCTATGGCTACACCTTC. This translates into CASMSKAGYGYTF.

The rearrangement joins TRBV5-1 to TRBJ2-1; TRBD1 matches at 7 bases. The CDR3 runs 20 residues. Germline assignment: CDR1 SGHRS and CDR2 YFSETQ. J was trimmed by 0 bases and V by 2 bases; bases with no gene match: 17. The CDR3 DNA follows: TGCGCCAGCAGCTTCTTGAACCCCGGGACAGAAAAAAGCTCCTACAATGAGCAGTTCTTC. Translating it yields CASSFLNPGTEKSSYNEQFF.

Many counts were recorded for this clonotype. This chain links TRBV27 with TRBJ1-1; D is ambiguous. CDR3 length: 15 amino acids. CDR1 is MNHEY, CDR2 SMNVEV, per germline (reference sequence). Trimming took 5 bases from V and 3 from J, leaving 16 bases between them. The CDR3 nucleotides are TGTGCCAGCAGTCCTCCTGAAACGGCCTACACTGAAGCTTTCTTT. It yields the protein CASSPPETAYTEAFF.

The CDR3 loop is CASSSTGAGGELFF. DNA for the CDR3: TGTGCCAGCAGCTCGACAGGGGCCGGTGGGGAGCTGTTTTTT. The chain couples TRBV6-4 to TRBJ2-2; 8 bases are shared with TRBD1. Germline-derived CDR1 and CDR2 are MRHNA and SNTAGT. J gave up 8 bases and V 6 bases, and 8 bases lay outside the gene matches. The CDR3 is 14 residues long.

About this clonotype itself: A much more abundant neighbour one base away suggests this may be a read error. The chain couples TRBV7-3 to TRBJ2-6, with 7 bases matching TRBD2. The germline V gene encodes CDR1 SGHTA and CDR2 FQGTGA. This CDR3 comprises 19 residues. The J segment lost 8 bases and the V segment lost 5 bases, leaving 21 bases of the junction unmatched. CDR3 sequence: CASSLPRAGRWEGTNVLTF. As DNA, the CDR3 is TGTGCCAGCAGCCTACCACGGGCAGGGCGTTGGGAGGGGACCAACGTCCTGACTTTC. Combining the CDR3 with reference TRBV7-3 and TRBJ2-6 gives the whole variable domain GAGVSQTPSNKVTEKGKYVELRCDPISGHTALYWYRQSLGQGPEFLIYFQGTGAADDSGLPNDRFFAVRPEGSVSTLKIQRTERGDSAVYLCASSLPRAGRWEGTNVLTFGAGSRLTVL.

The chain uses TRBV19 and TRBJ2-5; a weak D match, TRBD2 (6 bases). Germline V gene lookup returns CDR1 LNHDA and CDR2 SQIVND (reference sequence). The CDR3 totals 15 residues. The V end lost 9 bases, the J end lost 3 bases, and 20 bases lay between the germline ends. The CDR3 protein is CASVGQGGSEETQYF. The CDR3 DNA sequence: TGTGCCAGCGTGGGCCAGGGAGGTTCTGAAGAGACCCAGTACTTC.

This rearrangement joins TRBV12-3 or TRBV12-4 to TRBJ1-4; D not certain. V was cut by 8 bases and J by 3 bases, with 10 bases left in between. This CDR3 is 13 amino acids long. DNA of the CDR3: TGTGCCAGCTCAATGGGGTCTAATGAAAAACTGTTTTTT. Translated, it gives CASSMGSNEKLFF.

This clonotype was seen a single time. The chain's CDR3 is CASSYPRTLRQADEAFF. As DNA, the CDR3 is TGTGCCAGCAGTTATCCCCGCACCCTCCGACAGGCCGATGAAGCTTTCTTT. V usage is TRBV6-1 and J usage is TRBJ1-1; D might be TRBD1 (6 bases). CDR3 length: 17 amino acids. Looked up from germline, CDR1 is MNHNS and CDR2 is SASEGT. Trimming removed 5 bases at V and 7 bases at J, with 26 bases between.

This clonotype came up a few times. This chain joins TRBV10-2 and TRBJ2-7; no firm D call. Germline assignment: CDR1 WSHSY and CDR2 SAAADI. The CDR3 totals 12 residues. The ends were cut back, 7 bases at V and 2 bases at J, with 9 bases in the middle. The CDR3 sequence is CASTTLTYEQYF. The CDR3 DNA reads TGCGCCAGCACCACTTTAACCTACGAGCAGTACTTC.

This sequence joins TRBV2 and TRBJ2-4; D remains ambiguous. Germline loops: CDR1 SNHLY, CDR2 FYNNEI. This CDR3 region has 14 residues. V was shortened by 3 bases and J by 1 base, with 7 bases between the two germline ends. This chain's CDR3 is CASSEDVAKNIQYF. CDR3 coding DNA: TGTGCCAGCAGTGAGGACGTTGCCAAAAACATTCAGTACTTC. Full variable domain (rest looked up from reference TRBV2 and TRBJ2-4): EPEVTQTPSHQVTQMGQEVILRCVPISNHLYFYWYRQILGQKVEFLVSFYNNEISEKSEIFDDQFSVERPDGSNFTLKIRSTKLEDSAMYFCASSEDVAKNIQYFGAGTRLSVL.

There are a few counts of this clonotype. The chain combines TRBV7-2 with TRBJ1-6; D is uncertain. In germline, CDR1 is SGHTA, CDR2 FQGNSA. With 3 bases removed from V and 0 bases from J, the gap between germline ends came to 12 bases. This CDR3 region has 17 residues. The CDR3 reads CASSFYGPSSYNSPLHF. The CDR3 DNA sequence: TGTGCCAGCAGCTTTTATGGGCCGAGCTCCTATAATTCACCCCTCCACTTT.

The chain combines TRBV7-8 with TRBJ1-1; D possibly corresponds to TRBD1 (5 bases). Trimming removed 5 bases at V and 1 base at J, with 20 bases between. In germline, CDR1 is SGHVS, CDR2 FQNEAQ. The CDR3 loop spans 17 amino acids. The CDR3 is CASSPPAPSGKNTEAFF. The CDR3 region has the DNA TGTGCCAGCAGCCCCCCGGCCCCTTCAGGGAAGAACACTGAAGCTTTCTTT.

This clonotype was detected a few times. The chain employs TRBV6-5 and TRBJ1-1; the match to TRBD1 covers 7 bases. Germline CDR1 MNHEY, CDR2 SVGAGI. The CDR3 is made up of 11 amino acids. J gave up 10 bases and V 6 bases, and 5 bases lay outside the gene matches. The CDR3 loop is CASRTQGRAFF. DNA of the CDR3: TGTGCCAGCAGGACACAGGGGAGAGCTTTCTTT.

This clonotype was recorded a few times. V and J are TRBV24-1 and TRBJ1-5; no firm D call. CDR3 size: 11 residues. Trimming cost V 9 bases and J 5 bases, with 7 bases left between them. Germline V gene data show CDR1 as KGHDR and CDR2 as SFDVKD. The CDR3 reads CATVGHQPQHF. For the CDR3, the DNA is TGTGCCACCGTCGGTCATCAGCCCCAGCATTTT.

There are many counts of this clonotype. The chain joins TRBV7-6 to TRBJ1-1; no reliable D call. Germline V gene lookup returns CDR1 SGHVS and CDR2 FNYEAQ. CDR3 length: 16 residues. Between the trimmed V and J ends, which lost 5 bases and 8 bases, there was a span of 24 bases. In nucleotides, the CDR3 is TGTGCCAGCAGCCGGACCGACCGGGTTGGGCTTGCCGAAGCTTTCTTT. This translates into CASSRTDRVGLAEAFF.

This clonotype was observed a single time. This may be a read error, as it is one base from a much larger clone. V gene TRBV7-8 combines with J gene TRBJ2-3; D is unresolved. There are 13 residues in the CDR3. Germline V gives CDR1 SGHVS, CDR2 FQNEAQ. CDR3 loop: CANSPFPTDTQYF. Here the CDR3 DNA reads TGTGCCAACAGCCCATTCCCCACAGATACGCAGTATTTT.

CDR3 sequence: CASSSKTGGIYEQYF. Here the CDR3 DNA reads TGTGCCAGCAGCTCCAAGACAGGGGGCATATACGAGCAGTACTTC. The chain carries TRBV12-3 or TRBV12-4 and TRBJ2-7; TRBD1 matches at 10 bases. Trimming removed 6 bases from V and 4 bases from J; junction bases left unmatched: 9. The CDR3 totals 15 residues.